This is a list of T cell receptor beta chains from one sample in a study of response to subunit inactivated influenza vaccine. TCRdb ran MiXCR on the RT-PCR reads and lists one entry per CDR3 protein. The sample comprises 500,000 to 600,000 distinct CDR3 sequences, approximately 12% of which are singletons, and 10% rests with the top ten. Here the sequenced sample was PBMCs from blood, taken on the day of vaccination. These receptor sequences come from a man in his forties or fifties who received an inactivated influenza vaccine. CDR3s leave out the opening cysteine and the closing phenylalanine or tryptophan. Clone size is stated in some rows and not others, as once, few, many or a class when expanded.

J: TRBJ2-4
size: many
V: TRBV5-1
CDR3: ASSYGQESSGNIQY

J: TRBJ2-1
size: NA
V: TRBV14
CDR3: ASIVLTGDHYNEQF

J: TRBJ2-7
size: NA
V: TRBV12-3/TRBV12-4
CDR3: ASSLLQGTEQY

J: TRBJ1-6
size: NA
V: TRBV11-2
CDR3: ASSTDRVSPLH

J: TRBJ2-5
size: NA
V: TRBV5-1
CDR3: ASSLDKGHLVTQY

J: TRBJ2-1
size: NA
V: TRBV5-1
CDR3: ASSPAVAGGLNEQF

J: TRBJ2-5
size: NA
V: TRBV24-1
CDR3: ATSDSRRGGLGGETQY

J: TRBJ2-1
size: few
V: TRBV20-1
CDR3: SARPLTSGSFNEQF

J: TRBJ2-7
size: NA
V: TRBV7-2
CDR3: ASSDGQLREQY

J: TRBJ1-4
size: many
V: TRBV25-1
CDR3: ASSEVQGLGEKLF

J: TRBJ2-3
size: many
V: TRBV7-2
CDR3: ASSPGLSTDTQY

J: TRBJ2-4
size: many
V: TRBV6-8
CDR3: ASRLNEGTGEIVAKNIQY

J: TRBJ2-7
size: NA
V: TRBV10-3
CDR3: AISRDLSYEQY

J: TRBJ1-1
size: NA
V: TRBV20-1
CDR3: SASLYGNTEAF

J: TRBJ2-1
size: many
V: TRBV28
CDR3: ATTNYRNEQF

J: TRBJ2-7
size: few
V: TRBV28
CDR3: ASSIQGISYEQY

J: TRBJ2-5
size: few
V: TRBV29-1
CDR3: SGGTNKETQY

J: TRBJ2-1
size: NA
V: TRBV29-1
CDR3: SATDRIAVSYNEQF

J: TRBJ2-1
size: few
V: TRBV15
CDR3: ATSRDPSGGVGEQF

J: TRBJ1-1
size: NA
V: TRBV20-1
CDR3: SAAWIGANTEAF

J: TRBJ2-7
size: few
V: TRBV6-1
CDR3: ASRLGRLGAYEQY

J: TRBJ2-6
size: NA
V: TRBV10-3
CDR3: ATQQGFSGANVLT

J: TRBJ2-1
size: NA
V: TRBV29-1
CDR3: SVEDLQGSRNEQF

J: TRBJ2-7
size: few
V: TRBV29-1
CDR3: SVVGGKGTYDRQY

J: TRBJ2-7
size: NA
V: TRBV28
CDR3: ASSLAGAQSSYEQY

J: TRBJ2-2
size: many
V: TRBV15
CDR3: ATSRELGELF

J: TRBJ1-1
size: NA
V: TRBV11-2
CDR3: ASSSREQNTEAF

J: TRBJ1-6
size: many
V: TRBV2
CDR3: ASSEGTSRVSPLH

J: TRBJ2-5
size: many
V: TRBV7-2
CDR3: ASSLTNQETQY

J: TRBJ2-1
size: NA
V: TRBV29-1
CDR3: SVAGDRGRENEQF

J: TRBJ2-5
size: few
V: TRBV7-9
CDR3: ASSWQQETQY

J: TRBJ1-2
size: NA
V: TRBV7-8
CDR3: ASSLVVLGQGVYGYT

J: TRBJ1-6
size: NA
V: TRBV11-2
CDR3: ASSLVYLSSYNSPLH

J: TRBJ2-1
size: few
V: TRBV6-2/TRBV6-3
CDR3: ASSYKAGTYNEQF

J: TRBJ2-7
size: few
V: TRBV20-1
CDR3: SAGRQGLAYEQY

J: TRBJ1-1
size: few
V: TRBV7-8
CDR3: ASSTGLLNTEAF

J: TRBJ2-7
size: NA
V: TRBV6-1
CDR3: ATLGGTSYEQY

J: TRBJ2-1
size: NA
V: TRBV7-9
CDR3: ASSRTDRGDGSGKF

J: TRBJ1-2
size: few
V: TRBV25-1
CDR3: ASSYRDNYGYT

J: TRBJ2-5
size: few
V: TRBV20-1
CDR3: SATNSLRVETQY

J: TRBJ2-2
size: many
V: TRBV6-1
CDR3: ASRSGQGNTGELF

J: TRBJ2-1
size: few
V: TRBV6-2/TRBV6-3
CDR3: ASSYGGRGNEQF

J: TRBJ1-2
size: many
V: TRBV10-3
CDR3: ATTGGLRGYT

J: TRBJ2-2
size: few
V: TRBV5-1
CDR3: ASSFGTSNTGELF

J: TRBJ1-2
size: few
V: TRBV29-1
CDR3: STGQGANGYT

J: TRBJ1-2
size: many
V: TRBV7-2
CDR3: ASSETGGYGYT

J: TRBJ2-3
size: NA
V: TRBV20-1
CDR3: SARGRGRGRGTDTQY

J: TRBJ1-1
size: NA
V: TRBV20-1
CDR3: SAPLAGTTTEAF

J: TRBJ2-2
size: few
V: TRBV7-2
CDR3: ASSPGRTNTGELF

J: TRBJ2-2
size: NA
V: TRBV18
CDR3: ASSRDRVSNTNTGELF

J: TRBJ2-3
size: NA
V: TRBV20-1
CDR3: SASEGRLSPQY

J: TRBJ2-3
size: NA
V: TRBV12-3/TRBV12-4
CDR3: ASSFAGVITDTQY

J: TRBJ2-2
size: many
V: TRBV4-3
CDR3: ASSRAWTVPNTGELF

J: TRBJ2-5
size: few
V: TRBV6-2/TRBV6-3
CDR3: EVRGRGETQY

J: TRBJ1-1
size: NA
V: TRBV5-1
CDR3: ASHAGTPNTEAF

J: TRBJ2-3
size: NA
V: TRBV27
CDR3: ASSRWTSGSISTDTQY

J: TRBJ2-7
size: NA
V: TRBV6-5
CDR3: ASSYSFTGGGDEQY